This T cell receptor (beta chain) was profiled in a study of T cell responses to AZD1222 COVID-19 vaccine. Overall study findings and caveats: Reportedly, nearly half of unique spike TCRs recognized epitopes outside B.1.351/B.1.1.7 mutations. Just 5 to 7 AZD1222 recipients were seropositive at baseline.

The table came from immunoSEQ multiplex PCR; TCRdb's copy has only in-frame clones and leaves some out. The sample contains about 120,000 clones, more than 65% of which appear only once. Comment on this clone: The target antigen is unknown.

The source of this sequence is an adult who received the AZD1222 COVID-19 vaccine. The sequencing here drew on peripheral blood, taken 28 days after the second AZD1222 dose.

The CDR3 here is CASSIERTGTYNEQFF. The CDR3 DNA reads as TGTGCCAGTAGTATCGAACGGACAGGAACCTACAATGAGCAGTTCTTC. The J gene is TRBJ2-1, the V gene TRBV19, with 7 bases matching TRBD1. This CDR3 spans 16 amino acids. The J segment lost 2 bases and the V segment lost 3 bases, leaving 7 bases of the junction unmatched. CDR1 is LNHDA and CDR2 is SQIVND in the germline V gene (reference sequence). Filled out from reference TRBV19 and TRBJ2-1, the complete variable domain reads DGGITQSPKYLFRKEGQNVTLSCEQNLNHDAMYWYRQDPGQGLRLIYYSQIVNDFQKGDIAEGYSVSREKKESFPLTVTSAQKNPTAFYLCASSIERTGTYNEQFFGPGTRLTVL.